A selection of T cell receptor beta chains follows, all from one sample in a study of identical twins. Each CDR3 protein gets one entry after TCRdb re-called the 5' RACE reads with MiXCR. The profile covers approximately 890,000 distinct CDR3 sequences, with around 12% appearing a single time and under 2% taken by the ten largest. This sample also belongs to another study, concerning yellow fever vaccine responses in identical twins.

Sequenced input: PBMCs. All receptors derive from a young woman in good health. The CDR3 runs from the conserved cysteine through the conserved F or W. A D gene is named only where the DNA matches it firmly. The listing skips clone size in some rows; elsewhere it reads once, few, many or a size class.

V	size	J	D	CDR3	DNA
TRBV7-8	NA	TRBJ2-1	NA	CASTPKVPGTEQFF	TGTGCCAGCACCCCGAAGGTGCCGGGCACTGAGCAGTTCTTC
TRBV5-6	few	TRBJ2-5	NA	CASSSGLTIETQYF	TGTGCCAGCAGCTCCGGACTAACCATAGAGACCCAGTACTTC
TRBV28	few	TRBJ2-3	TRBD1	CASSLPGTGGWDTQYF	TGTGCCAGCAGTTTACCCGGGACAGGGGGCTGGGATACGCAGTATTTT
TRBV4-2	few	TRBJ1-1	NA	CASSQDRVGFTEAFF	TGTGCCAGCAGCCAAGATAGGGTTGGCTTTACTGAAGCTTTCTTT
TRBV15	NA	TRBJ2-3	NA	CATSRVGLLGTDTQYF	TGTGCCACCAGCAGAGTCGGACTACTCGGCACAGATACGCAGTATTTT
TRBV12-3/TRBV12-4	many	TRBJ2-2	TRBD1	CASSPSGQGPGELFF	TGTGCCAGCAGTCCTTCCGGACAGGGACCCGGGGAGCTGTTTTTT
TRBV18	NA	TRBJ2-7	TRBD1	CASSSQGLSSYEQYF	TGTGCCAGCTCATCACAGGGGCTGAGCTCCTACGAGCAGTACTTC
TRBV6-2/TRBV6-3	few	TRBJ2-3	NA	CASSYSTLDTQYF	TGTGCCAGCAGTTACTCGACGCTAGATACGCAGTATTTT
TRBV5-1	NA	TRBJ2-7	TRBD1	CASSSDRFYEQYF	TGCGCCAGCAGCTCGGACAGGTTCTACGAGCAGTACTTC
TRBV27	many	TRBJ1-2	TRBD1	CASSSGQGFYGYTF	TGTGCCAGCAGCTCGGGACAGGGGTTCTATGGCTACACCTTC